The text below deals with one TCR beta chain. The CDR3 runs 14 residues. CDR1 and CDR2 (germline): SGHTA, FQGNSA. The germline V and J ends were trimmed by 1 base and 5 bases, with 11 bases remaining between them. These data originate in a study of blood T cells in healthy people across ages. A second PCR of roughly 7 to 11 cycles used a sample-barcoded 5' primer and a J-beta primer mix. Every single cDNA molecule received a tag from a template-switch adaptor with 12 random nucleotides. Via MiXCR, TCRdb re-called the 5' RACE reads, giving one row per CDR3 protein. The table has over a million distinct CDR3 sequences, 35% to 55% seen once; the top ten hold around 18%.

The TCR originated in a woman aged 55-69 years in good health. The rearrangement uses TRBV7-2 and TRBJ2-5; TRBD1 is a possible D gene (5 bases). Sequencing was done on a sample of blood. CDR3 coding DNA: TGTGCCAGCAGCTTAGGGCCAGGGTGGGAGACCCAGTACTTC. Its protein is CASSLGPGWETQYF.